What follows are 28 T cell receptor beta chains derived from one specimen sequenced in a study of T cell clonality in common variable immunodeficiency. Findings and caveats of the study: Common variable immunodeficiency TCR beta sequences reportedly had fewer deletions and N-nucleotide insertions.

No antigens are known for them. TCRdb keeps only in-frame clones here, not all; method: immunoSEQ multiplex PCR. The sample totals about 15,000 clones. The source material was peripheral blood mononuclear cells. Source of these receptors: a human donor with common variable immunodeficiency.

This clone is identified as medium-sized from frequency. The observed sequence ends 3 residues before the CDR3 terminus, with the missing tail filled in from the germline J gene. The chain recombines TRBV29-1 with TRBJ1-1; 9 bases agree with TRBD1. Germline V CDR1 and CDR2: SQVTM, ANQGSEA. This CDR3 spans 12 amino acids. With V trimmed by 4 bases and J by 3 bases, 0 bases remained unmatched. The CDR3 loop is CSVGTGDTEAFF. The sequenced CDR3 bases are TGCAGCGTTGGGACAGGGGACACTGAA.

In the case of this clone: The read terminates 3 residues ahead of where the CDR3 ends, so the germline J gene completes it. The V gene is TRBV9, the J gene TRBJ2-7; 7 bases agree with TRBD2. J was trimmed by 4 bases and V by 0 bases; bases with no gene match: 4. The CDR3 extends over 14 amino acids. CDR1 and CDR2 (germline): SGDLS, YYNGEE. Partial CDR3 DNA: TGTGCCAGCAGCGTAGACGTTAGCGGGTACGAG. Its translation is CASSVDVSGYE. The whole CDR3 sequence is CASSVDVSGYEQYF.

This clone ranks as medium-sized in terms of frequency. The observed sequence ends 3 residues before the CDR3 terminus, with the missing tail filled in from the germline J gene. The chain has TRBV5-6 and TRBJ2-2; the D gene is possibly TRBD1 (5 bases). Trimming pared 4 bases from V and 5 bases from J, leaving 9 bases between. Germline CDR1 reads SGHDT; CDR2 reads YYEEEE. The CDR3 consists of 13 residues. The CDR3 bases that were read are TGTGCCAGCAGCATACAGGAGACCGGGGAG. This encodes CASSIQETGE. The entire CDR3 protein is CASSIQETGELFF.

About this clone itself: The read finishes 3 residues shy of the CDR3 end, and the germline J gene is used to complete it. The gene calls are TRBV2 and TRBJ2-2, with TRBD1 as a possible D gene (6 bases). Trimming took 6 bases from V and 1 from J, leaving 15 bases between them. The germline V gene has CDR1 SNHLY and CDR2 FYNNEI. The CDR3 totals 16 residues. The CDR3 is CASRVDRRVNTGELFF. Incomplete CDR3 DNA: TGTGCCAGCAGAGTAGACAGGCGAGTGAACACCGGGGAG. Full variable domain (outside the CDR3, taken from reference TRBV2 and TRBJ2-2): EPEVTQTPSHQVTQMGQEVILRCVPISNHLYFYWYRQILGQKVEFLVSFYNNEISEKSEIFDDQFSVERPDGSNFTLKIRSTKLEDSAMYFCASRVDRRVNTGELFFGEGSRLTVL.

About this clone itself: The sequence runs out 3 residues before the end of the CDR3; the remainder is reconstructed from the germline J gene. The rearrangement links TRBV19 to TRBJ2-7; 7 bases are a match to TRBD1. Germline V lookup: CDR1 LNHDA, CDR2 SQIVND (reference sequence). The CDR3 consists of 15 residues. The ends lost 5 bases at V and 2 bases at J; junction bases unmatched: 9. The CDR3 loop reads CASSGGRDSAYEQYF. The part of the CDR3 DNA that was read is TGTGCCAGTAGTGGAGGAAGGGACAGTGCCTACGAG.

Regarding this clone: The read terminates 3 residues ahead of where the CDR3 ends, so the germline J gene completes it. The V and J genes are TRBV12-3 or TRBV12-4 and TRBJ2-7, with 13 bases identical to TRBD2. Trimming cost V 5 bases and J 6 bases; bases outside gene matches: 13. This CDR3 spans 17 amino acids. The CDR3 bases that were read are TGTGCCAGCAGTGGACTAGCGGGAGTCCGGATGTATGGCGAG. The encoded protein is CASSGLAGVRMYGE. The entire CDR3 protein reads CASSGLAGVRMYGEQYF.

Regarding this clone: The read terminates 3 residues ahead of where the CDR3 ends, so the germline J gene completes it. The chain couples TRBV5-1 to TRBJ1-3; D may be TRBD1 (5 bases). Looked up from germline, CDR1 is SGHRS and CDR2 is YFSETQ. The CDR3 totals 14 residues. V shed 2 bases and J shed 1 base, with 7 bases lying between them. The CDR3 spells CASSFGGSGNTIYF. The CDR3 DNA, read in part, is TGCGCCAGCAGCTTCGGGGGATCTGGAAACACC.

CDR3 residues: CASSEMHGVGNEQFF. CDR3 bases read: TGTGCCAGCAGTGAAATGCACGGGGTTGGAAATGAG. V usage is TRBV6-1 and J usage is TRBJ2-1; weak D call: TRBD2 (5 bases). Read sequence stops 3 residues before the CDR3 end, and the germline J gene provides the missing end. The V gene's germline CDR1 is MNHNS and CDR2 SASEGT. V lost 2 bases and J lost 7, with 15 bases in between. This CDR3 has 15 residues.

The CDR3 bases that were read are TGTGCCTGGAGTGTAAGTCTCGGCGGGAGCTCCTACAATGAG. Residues: CAWSVSLGGSSYNE. The CDR3 in its entirety is CAWSVSLGGSSYNEQFF. The chain couples TRBV30 to TRBJ2-1, with 7 nucleotides matching TRBD2. The sequence runs out 3 residues before the end of the CDR3; the remainder is reconstructed from the germline J gene. Trimming at V came to 0 bases and at J to 0 bases, leaving 8 bases not matched to a gene. Germline V CDR1 and CDR2: GTSNPN, SVGIG (reference sequence). The length of the CDR3 is 17 residues.

Points on this clone: The read falls 3 residues short of the CDR3 end, and the missing part is taken from the germline J gene. The chain combines TRBV7-9 with TRBJ1-2; D is ambiguous. V lost 5 bases and J lost 4, with 8 bases in between. The V gene's germline CDR1 is SEHNR and CDR2 FQNEAQ (reference sequence). This CDR3 is built from 12 residues. The CDR3 reads CASSPPSYGYTF. The CDR3 bases that were read are TGTGCCAGCAGCCCCCCTAGCTATGGC.

Points on this clone: With the read ending 3 residues before the CDR3 end, the germline J gene is used to fill in that end. The genes are TRBV19 and TRBJ1-3; 10 bases line up with TRBD1. The CDR3 extends over 17 amino acids. V gave up 5 bases and J gave up 3 bases; unmatched junction bases: 10. Germline CDR1 reads LNHDA; CDR2 reads SQIVND (reference sequence). CDR3 DNA, as far as it was read: TGTGCCAGTAGTCTACCTCTTGGGACAGGGGATGGAAACACC. Encoded protein: CASSLPLGTGDGNT. The whole CDR3 region reads CASSLPLGTGDGNTIYF. The variable domain in full, completed from reference TRBV19 and TRBJ1-3, reads DGGITQSPKYLFRKEGQNVTLSCEQNLNHDAMYWYRQDPGQGLRLIYYSQIVNDFQKGDIAEGYSVSREKKESFPLTVTSAQKNPTAFYLCASSLPLGTGDGNTIYFGEGSWLTVV.

The sequenced CDR3 bases are TGTGCCAGCAGCTCGGGGGGGCAGAGCACAGATACG. It codes for CASSSGGQSTDT. The full CDR3 reads CASSSGGQSTDTQYF. This chain uses TRBV7-2 with TRBJ2-3, with 8 bases lining up with TRBD2. The CDR3 end falls 3 residues outside the read, so it is completed with the germline J gene. Losses at the gene ends were 4 bases for V and 0 bases for J; bases not matched to a gene: 3. CDR3 length equals 15 residues. Germline V gene lookup returns CDR1 SGHTA and CDR2 FQGNSA.

Comments on this clone: Read sequence stops 3 residues before the CDR3 end, and the germline J gene provides the missing end. The rearrangement uses TRBV7-9 and TRBJ2-5; no definite D call. Germline V gene data show CDR1 as SEHNR and CDR2 as FQNEAQ (reference sequence). The CDR3 spans 14 residues. V lost 3 bases and J lost 5, with 13 bases in between. CDR3 sequence reads: CASSFDTAWETQYF. The sequenced part of the CDR3 DNA is TGTGCCAGCAGCTTCGATACTGCCTGGGAGACC.

With respect to this clone: The CDR3 goes on 3 residues after the read ends, and that part is filled in from the germline J gene. This sequence joins TRBV20-1 and TRBJ1-2; TRBD1 might be the D (5 bases). CDR3 size: 17 residues. V shed 0 bases and J shed 4 bases, with 21 bases lying between them. Germline CDR1 and CDR2: DFQATT and SNEGSKA (reference sequence). The sequenced part of the CDR3 DNA is TGCAGTGCTAGAGAGACACTCCTGGCGACAGAGAGCTATGGC. Encoded protein: CSARETLLATESYG. The entire CDR3 protein is CSARETLLATESYGYTF.

In the case of this clone: Read sequence stops 3 residues before the CDR3 end, and the germline J gene provides the missing end. V usage is TRBV2 and J usage is TRBJ1-2; D unclear. CDR3 size: 17 residues. Trimming pared 5 bases from V and 0 bases from J, leaving 19 bases between. Per the germline V gene, CDR1 is SNHLY and CDR2 is FYNNEI. CDR3 bases read: TGTGCCAGCAGTATTTTAATTTCCACAGCGGCTAACTATGGC. This codes for CASSILISTAANYG. The full CDR3 protein is CASSILISTAANYGYTF. Filled out from reference TRBV2 and TRBJ1-2, the complete variable domain reads EPEVTQTPSHQVTQMGQEVILRCVPISNHLYFYWYRQILGQKVEFLVSFYNNEISEKSEIFDDQFSVERPDGSNFTLKIRSTKLEDSAMYFCASSILISTAANYGYTFGSGTRLTVV.

Comment on this clone: Sequencing ends 3 residues short of the CDR3 end; the germline J gene provides the rest. The chain has TRBV7-8 and TRBJ1-5; TRBD1 might be the D (5 bases). Germline V gene data show CDR1 as SGHVS and CDR2 as FQNEAQ. CDR3 length: 15 residues. Trimming removed 4 bases at V and 6 bases at J, with 16 bases between. Here the CDR3 reads CASSSFQGPSQPQHF. The DNA read from the CDR3 is TGTGCCAGCAGCTCATTTCAGGGCCCCAGTCAGCCC.

About this clone: Read sequence stops 3 residues before the CDR3 end, and the germline J gene provides the missing end. The chain couples TRBV4-2 to TRBJ1-1; the D gene is possibly TRBD1 (6 bases). The V end lost 0 bases, the J end lost 4 bases, and 12 bases lay between the germline ends. This CDR3 comprises 15 residues. Germline V gene sequence: CDR1 LGHNA, CDR2 YNFKEQ. The CDR3 bases that were read are TGTGCCAGCAGCCAAGATCTTGGGGGGGCCACTGAA. Its translation is CASSQDLGGATE. The full CDR3 protein reads CASSQDLGGATEAFF.

Remarks on this clone: The read terminates 3 residues before the CDR3 end, so the remaining end is supplied by the germline J gene. This sequence joins TRBV19 and TRBJ2-1; 11 nucleotides match TRBD2. The V gene's germline CDR1 is LNHDA and CDR2 SQIVND (reference sequence). V lost 6 bases, J lost 7 bases, and 8 bases stayed unmatched. CDR3 length: 15 amino acids. The CDR3 loop reads CASSILAGVPNEQFF. CDR3 bases read: TGTGCCAGTAGCATACTAGCGGGAGTCCCTAATGAG.

The CDR3 bases that were read are TGTGCCAGCAGCCCCGGGACAGGGGGCAATCAGCCC. Translating it yields CASSPGTGGNQP. The entire CDR3 protein reads CASSPGTGGNQPQHF. The V call is TRBV6-2 or TRBV6-3, the J call TRBJ1-5; 10 nucleotides line up with TRBD1. The read comes to an end 3 residues before the CDR3 does, leaving the germline J gene to fill in the end. Trimming at V came to 6 bases and at J to 2 bases, leaving 4 bases not matched to a gene. The CDR3 is 15 residues long. Germline V gene sequence: CDR1 MNHEY, CDR2 SVGEGT.

Points on this clone: The read falls 3 residues short of the CDR3 end, and the missing part is taken from the germline J gene. The gene calls are TRBV7-3 and TRBJ1-1, with D possibly TRBD1 on 5 matching bases. The CDR3 runs 13 residues. Germline V lookup: CDR1 SGHTA, CDR2 FQGTGA. Deletions cut 4 bases from V and 1 base from J, with 7 bases between. The sequenced CDR3 bases are TGTGCCAGCAGCTACAGGAGGAACACTGAA. As protein: CASSYRRNTE. The whole CDR3 reads CASSYRRNTEAFF. Filled out from reference TRBV7-3 and TRBJ1-1, the complete variable domain reads GAGVSQTPSNKVTEKGKYVELRCDPISGHTALYWYRQSLGQGPEFLIYFQGTGAADDSGLPNDRFFAVRPEGSVSTLKIQRTERGDSAVYLCASSYRRNTEAFFGQGTRLTVV.

Turning to this clone: The read ends 3 residues shy of where the CDR3 ends; the end is completed using the germline J gene. The V call is TRBV19, the J call TRBJ1-2, with 10 nucleotides matching TRBD1. This CDR3 comprises 15 residues. In germline, CDR1 is LNHDA, CDR2 SQIVND (reference sequence). Trimming removed 6 bases from V and 6 bases from J; junction bases left unmatched: 10. CDR3 DNA (partial): TGTGCCAGTAGCCAACTAACCGGGACAGGGGATGGC. This codes for CASSQLTGTGDG. The whole CDR3 protein reads CASSQLTGTGDGYTF.

With regard to this clone: The CDR3 extends 3 residues past the end of the read, so its final part is completed from the germline J gene. The chain uses TRBV7-3 and TRBJ2-7; no clear D gene. Trimming pared 5 bases from V and 6 bases from J, leaving 11 bases between. Germline CDR1 and CDR2: SGHTA and FQGTGA. The length of the CDR3 is 12 residues. CDR3 bases read: TGTGCCAGCAGCCTTGGATCGGGCGAG. Its translation: CASSLGSGE. The CDR3 in full is CASSLGSGEQYF.

A remark on this clone: The sequence runs out 3 residues before the end of the CDR3; the remainder is reconstructed from the germline J gene. The J gene is TRBJ2-5, the V gene TRBV30; TRBD2 is a possible D gene (5 bases). CDR1 is GTSNPN, CDR2 SVGIG, per germline (reference sequence). The ends were cut back, 4 bases at V and 5 bases at J, with 11 bases in the middle. The CDR3 consists of 12 residues. The sequenced CDR3 bases are TGTGCCTGGAATCGCGCGGGCGAGACC. Translation: CAWNRAGET. The whole CDR3 sequence is CAWNRAGETQYF.

As concerns this clone: The observed sequence ends 3 residues before the CDR3 terminus, with the missing tail filled in from the germline J gene. J is TRBJ2-2 and V is TRBV19; D is perhaps TRBD1 (6 bases). The CDR3 has 16 residues. Trimming pared 3 bases from V and 5 bases from J, leaving 16 bases between. Germline V gene lookup returns CDR1 LNHDA and CDR2 SQIVND (reference sequence). CDR3 residues: CASSITGRGMTGELFF. The sequenced CDR3 bases are TGTGCCAGTAGTATCACAGGGCGTGGGATGACCGGGGAG.

As regards this clone: The read terminates 3 residues ahead of where the CDR3 ends, so the germline J gene completes it. This chain connects TRBV20-1 to TRBJ2-1; 10 positions match TRBD2. This CDR3 is 15 amino acids long. Trimming took 5 bases from V and 5 from J; bases not matched to a gene: 9. Germline V gene data show CDR1 as DFQATT and CDR2 as SNEGSKA (reference sequence). Here the CDR3 reads CSADSGLAENNEQFF. Incomplete CDR3 DNA: TGCAGTGCTGACTCTGGACTAGCGGAGAACAATGAG.

Regarding this clone: The read ends 3 residues before the CDR3 terminus; that terminus is restored from the germline J gene. The genes are TRBV7-3 and TRBJ2-1, with 13 bases identical to TRBD2. This CDR3 contains 17 residues. Germline values: CDR1 SGHTA, CDR2 FQGTGA. V shed 4 bases, J shed 5 bases, and the junction held 8 bases outside the gene matches. CDR3 DNA (partial): TGTGCCAGCAGCTCTGGACTAGCGGGAGCAGAAAACAATGAG. It yields the protein CASSSGLAGAENNE. The complete CDR3 sequence is CASSSGLAGAENNEQFF.

Comment on this clone: The CDR3 is cut off 3 residues early in the read; its end comes from the germline J gene. V is TRBV7-6 and J is TRBJ2-2; a weak D match, TRBD1 (5 bases). Germline CDR1 reads SGHVS; CDR2 reads FNYEAQ. The CDR3 spans 16 residues. The V and J ends lost 5 bases and 2 bases respectively, with 15 bases between them. CDR3 DNA, as far as it was read: TGTGCCAGCAGCGAAACAGGCTTCCGTAACACCGGGGAG. Residues: CASSETGFRNTGE. The whole CDR3 protein is CASSETGFRNTGELFF.

As to this clone: The missing CDR3 end, 3 residues past where the read stops, is filled in from the germline J gene. V gene TRBV19 combines with J gene TRBJ2-3, with TRBD1 matching 11 bases. The CDR3 spans 15 residues. V dropped 7 bases and J dropped 2; count of bases not matched to a gene: 5. CDR1 and CDR2 from the germline V gene are LNHDA and SQIVND (reference sequence). The CDR3 reads CASMGTGGFTDTQYF. Incomplete CDR3 DNA: TGTGCCAGTATGGGGACAGGGGGGTTCACAGATACG.